This T cell receptor beta chain was retrieved from a study of T cells in women clearing cervical HPV infection. As for the study in general: Blood came at first lesion visit for cases, post-clearance for controls.

All participants had a single incident cervical HPV16 infection, and prevalent HPV16 infections were excluded. With regard to this clone: The sequence runs out 3 residues before the end of the CDR3; the remainder is reconstructed from the germline J gene.

The assay was immunoSEQ multiplex PCR, and TCRdb's table has in-frame clones only and misses some. This specimen shows 30,000 to 35,000 clones; the ten leading clones hold less than 8.5%. The V gene's germline CDR1 is SEHNR and CDR2 FQNEAQ (reference sequence). The CDR3 is made up of 12 amino acids. V lost 5 bases and J 3 bases, leaving 7 bases between the germline ends. The genes are TRBV7-9 and TRBJ2-5, with unresolved D. Specimen: blood buffy coat. The receptor's source is a woman between 18 and 70 years old with a cervical HPV16 infection that either progressed to CIN3+ or cleared (not recorded which). The CDR3: CASSAVEETQYF. The CDR3 DNA, read in part, is TGTGCCAGCAGCGCGGTTGAAGAGACC.